This T cell receptor (beta chain) derives from a study of T cell responses to AZD1222 COVID-19 vaccine. Data came from immunoSEQ multiplex PCR; TCRdb stores just in-frame clones and leaves some out. In the table there are tens of thousands of clones, more than 75% of which are singletons. Findings and caveats of the study: Distributed over spike, vaccine-associated CD4 TCRs predominated at 160-218 and 743-854.

Trimming pared 3 bases from V and 4 bases from J, leaving 7 bases between. CDR1 and CDR2 from the germline V gene are LNHDA and SQIVND (reference sequence). The CDR3 is 14 residues long. Comments on this clone: Its antigen remains unidentified.

The sequences come from peripheral blood, collected on day 0 of AZD1222 vaccination. The chain uses TRBV19 and TRBJ2-6; no definite D call. The clonotype originates from an adult in good health. CDR3 protein: CASSMGYGANVLTF. In DNA, the CDR3 is TGTGCCAGTAGTATGGGATACGGGGCCAACGTCCTGACTTTC.